Following are 32 T cell receptor beta chains from one sample sequenced in a study of cytomegalovirus exposure and HLA in healthy donors (dated by TCRdb to the late 2010s). The library was built by means of the immunoSEQ multiplex PCR assay. For the multiplex PCR, a mixture combining 60 forward primers for TCR Vbeta segments and 13 reverse primers for TCR Jbeta segments was used. TCRdb stores this immuneACCESS table with in-frame sequences only. Part of the clones is absent; in the studies checked, under half of the shortfall reflects unresolved V genes, and no reason is known for the rest. This sample holds 110,000 or so clones; about 81% were observed only once. The top ten hold 2.9% of the sample. The sample consisted of PBMCs. The origin of the receptors is a woman in her thirties or forties in good health and CMV-seropositive.

The chain recombines TRBV2 with TRBJ2-2; TRBD1 matches at 8 bases. After removal of 6 bases from V and 4 bases from J, the junction contained 7 bases not matched to a gene. The CDR3 covers 15 residues. Germline assignment: CDR1 SNHLY and CDR2 FYNNEI. The CDR3 is CASRQDRVGTGELFF. As DNA, the CDR3 is TGTGCCAGCAGACAGGACAGGGTAGGCACCGGGGAGCTGTTTTTT.

The V gene is TRBV29-1, the J gene TRBJ1-1; D gene ambiguous. CDR3 length: 14 amino acids. Looked up from germline, CDR1 is SQVTM and CDR2 is ANQGSEA. V was trimmed by 4 bases and J by 2 bases, leaving 14 bases between them. In nucleotides, the CDR3 is TGCAGCGTTGGGATGCGCGGGGTTAACACTGAAGCTTTCTTT. This encodes CSVGMRGVNTEAFF.

The chain recombines TRBV10-1 with TRBJ1-5, with D perhaps matching TRBD1 (6 bases). With 10 bases removed from V and 3 bases from J, the gap between germline ends came to 19 bases. The CDR3 is 15 amino acids. Germline loops: CDR1 WNHNN, CDR2 SYGVQD (reference sequence). The CDR3 sequence: CAIPSSGHSNQPQHF. CDR3 in DNA: TGCGCCATCCCTAGCTCGGGACATTCCAATCAGCCCCAGCATTTT.

The chain recombines TRBV28 with TRBJ1-2, with 8 positions matching TRBD1. There are 12 residues in the CDR3. The germline gives CDR1 MDHEN, CDR2 SYDVKM. With 6 bases clipped from V and 7 bases from J, the junction kept 4 bases outside the gene matches. The CDR3 region has the DNA TGTGCCAGCAGCGGACAGGGTAGTGGCTACACCTTC. Translation: CASSGQGSGYTF.

V and J are TRBV6-5 and TRBJ1-2; D is perhaps TRBD1 (6 bases). The V gene's germline CDR1 is MNHEY and CDR2 SVGAGI. The V end was cut by 8 bases, the J end by 4 bases, with 14 bases between. This CDR3 is 13 amino acids long. The CDR3 DNA reads TGTGCCAGCGGACTCAGGGGACCCTATGGCTACACCTTC. It encodes CASGLRGPYGYTF.

The sample holds one count of this clone. The chain recombines TRBV5-1 with TRBJ1-1; TRBD1 might be the D (6 bases). The CDR3 is 16 amino acids. The germline V gene has CDR1 SGHRS and CDR2 YFSETQ. The ends were cut back, 5 bases at V and 4 bases at J, with 21 bases in the middle. CDR3 DNA: TGCGCCAGCAGTTCTAGGGGGGGTAGTGACGTCACTGAAGCTTTCTTT. This translates into CASSSRGGSDVTEAFF.

The chain has TRBV5-6 and TRBJ1-6, with D possibly being TRBD1 (6 bases). CDR3 size: 18 residues. The germline V gene encodes CDR1 SGHDT and CDR2 YYEEEE. V was trimmed by 0 bases and J by 3 bases, leaving 16 bases between them. CDR3 loop: CASSLVAGVTDYNSPLHF. The DNA for the CDR3 is TGTGCCAGCAGCTTGGTCGCAGGGGTAACGGACTATAATTCACCCCTCCACTTT.

This clone was found a few times. The chain carries TRBV4-3 and TRBJ1-5, with TRBD1 matching 7 bases. CDR3 length: 15 residues. Trimming took 0 bases from V and 11 from J; bases not matched to a gene: 10. The V gene's germline CDR1 is LGHNA and CDR2 YSLEER. The CDR3 protein is CASSQDYEGAQAQHF. As DNA, the CDR3 is TGCGCCAGCAGCCAAGATTACGAGGGGGCGCAAGCCCAGCATTTT.

The chain joins TRBV27 to TRBJ2-1; TRBD2 matches at 16 bases. The CDR3 has 17 amino acids. Germline assignment: CDR1 MNHEY and CDR2 SMNVEV (reference sequence). The V segment lost 6 bases and the J segment 6 bases; nucleotides outside the gene matches: 8. The CDR3: CASSPAGTSGGGNEQFF. CDR3 coding DNA: TGTGCCAGCAGCCCCGCCGGGACTAGCGGGGGGGGCAATGAGCAGTTCTTC.

The chain recombines TRBV19 with TRBJ1-1, with 7 bases aligning to TRBD1. V trimming: 0 bases; J trimming: 6 bases; junction bases outside the gene matches: 1. The CDR3 sequence is 13 residues long. Germline V gene sequence: CDR1 LNHDA, CDR2 SQIVND (reference sequence). The CDR3 sequence: CASSIEGQSEAFF. CDR3 nucleotide sequence: TGTGCCAGTAGTATAGAGGGACAGTCTGAAGCTTTCTTT. The variable domain in full, completed from reference TRBV19 and TRBJ1-1, reads DGGITQSPKYLFRKEGQNVTLSCEQNLNHDAMYWYRQDPGQGLRLIYYSQIVNDFQKGDIAEGYSVSREKKESFPLTVTSAQKNPTAFYLCASSIEGQSEAFFGQGTRLTVV.

V is TRBV9 and J is TRBJ2-7, with 8 bases matching TRBD2. The V segment lost 0 bases and the J segment 3 bases; nucleotides outside the gene matches: 2. The CDR3 totals 14 residues. The germline V gene has CDR1 SGDLS and CDR2 YYNGEE. CDR3 DNA sequence: TGTGCCAGCAGCGTAGGAAGCGGGAGCTACGAGCAGTACTTC. Translating it yields CASSVGSGSYEQYF.

V gene TRBV5-4 combines with J gene TRBJ2-5, with 7 bases fitting TRBD2. This CDR3 region has 16 residues. V shed 3 bases, J shed 5 bases, and the junction held 13 bases outside the gene matches. From germline, CDR1 is SGHNT and CDR2 YYREEE (reference sequence). DNA for the CDR3: TGTGCCAGCAGCTGGAGTTACAGCGGGGAATCGGAGACCCAGTACTTC. Translation: CASSWSYSGESETQYF.

The chain recombines TRBV15 with TRBJ1-5; the D is unclear. The CDR3 sequence is 14 residues long. Deletions cut 1 base from V and 4 bases from J, with 8 bases between. Germline V gene data show CDR1 as LNHNV and CDR2 as YYDKDF (reference sequence). This chain's CDR3 is CATSRGQVNQPQHF. CDR3 nucleotide sequence: TGTGCCACCAGCAGAGGGCAGGTAAATCAGCCCCAGCATTTT.

The rearrangement joins TRBV5-1 to TRBJ1-4, with TRBD1 identical over 7 bases. Per the germline V gene, CDR1 is SGHRS and CDR2 is YFSETQ. The CDR3 is made up of 16 amino acids. V trimming: 0 bases; J trimming: 7 bases; junction bases outside the gene matches: 9. The CDR3 loop reads CASSLAIRGLSEKLFF. The CDR3 DNA reads as TGCGCCAGCAGCTTGGCCATTAGGGGGCTAAGTGAAAAACTGTTTTTT.

This chain connects TRBV5-1 to TRBJ2-1; D might be TRBD1 (6 bases). The CDR3 spans 14 residues. The germline V and J ends were trimmed by 0 bases and 4 bases, with 8 bases remaining between them. Germline V gene sequence: CDR1 SGHRS, CDR2 YFSETQ. In nucleotides, the CDR3 is TGCGCCAGCAGCTTGGGGGACATTTACAATGAGCAGTTCTTC. It translates to CASSLGDIYNEQFF.

The rearrangement uses TRBV25-1 and TRBJ2-5; TRBD1 might be the D (6 bases). The CDR3 runs to 13 residues. V lost 5 bases to trimming and J lost 2 bases, with 9 bases between them. The germline V gene has CDR1 MGHDK and CDR2 SYGVNS. The CDR3 sequence: CASSPGTQETQYF. CDR3 DNA: TGTGCCAGCAGTCCGGGGACACAAGAGACCCAGTACTTC.

The chain carries TRBV7-2 and TRBJ2-7; 15 bases align to TRBD2. Per germline, CDR1 SGHTA and CDR2 FQGNSA. This CDR3 is 18 amino acids long. The V segment lost 5 bases and the J segment 0 bases; nucleotides outside the gene matches: 8. The CDR3 DNA sequence: TGTGCCAGCAGCCTGCCTGGACTAGCGGGAGGGTACTCCTACGAGCAGTACTTC. Its protein product is CASSLPGLAGGYSYEQYF.

The chain has TRBV19 and TRBJ1-2, with 7 positions matching TRBD1. Trimming removed 2 bases from V and 2 bases from J; junction bases left unmatched: 2. The CDR3 has 14 amino acids. CDR1 is LNHDA and CDR2 is SQIVND in the germline V gene (reference sequence). The CDR3 bases are TGTGCCAGTAGTATAACGACAGGGAACTATGGCTACACCTTC. It is translated as CASSITTGNYGYTF.

This chain links TRBV2 with TRBJ1-1, with a possible D match to TRBD1 (6 bases). This CDR3 contains 14 residues. Germline CDR1 reads SNHLY; CDR2 reads FYNNEI. V lost 3 bases and J lost 2, with 10 bases in between. The CDR3 DNA follows: TGTGCCAGCAGTGAGGGGACACCCAACACTGAAGCTTTCTTT. Translating it yields CASSEGTPNTEAFF.

This chain joins TRBV5-1 and TRBJ2-1; D perhaps matches TRBD1 (5 bases). The CDR3 contains 15 residues. Germline CDR1 and CDR2: SGHRS and YFSETQ. V was pared by 5 bases and J by 2 bases, with 14 bases between. This CDR3 reads CASRRFQGAYNEQFF. In DNA form, the CDR3 reads TGCGCCAGCAGGAGGTTCCAGGGCGCCTACAATGAGCAGTTCTTC.

A few counts support this clone. V and J are TRBV4-3 and TRBJ2-1; tentative D call: TRBD2 (6 bases). Trimming shortened V by 1 base and J by 7 bases, and 17 bases separated the two germline ends. The germline V gene has CDR1 LGHNA and CDR2 YSLEER. The length of the CDR3 is 16 residues. The CDR3 DNA is TGCGCCAGCAGCCAAGTCCCCGGGGGAGAGGGGAATGAGCAGTTCTTC. Translating gives CASSQVPGGEGNEQFF.

This chain links TRBV6-5 with TRBJ2-7; D not certain. Looked up from germline, CDR1 is MNHEY and CDR2 is SVGAGI. Deletions cut 5 bases from V and 2 bases from J, with 16 bases between. CDR3 length: 15 amino acids. CDR3 loop: CASSPLPDKTYEQYF. Here the CDR3 DNA reads TGTGCCAGCAGTCCACTGCCCGACAAGACCTACGAGCAGTACTTC.

V is TRBV7-9 and J is TRBJ1-5, with D possibly TRBD1 on 5 matching bases. CDR3 size: 14 residues. The V gene's germline CDR1 is SEHNR and CDR2 FQNEAQ (reference sequence). V lost 7 bases and J lost 4, with 14 bases in between. The CDR3: CASTGGLGNQPQHF. The CDR3 nucleotides read TGTGCCAGCACGGGGGGTCTTGGTAATCAGCCCCAGCATTTT.

The J gene is TRBJ2-7, the V gene TRBV7-2; 13 bases map to TRBD2. The trim removed 5 bases at V and 1 base at J, leaving 14 bases unmatched. Germline V lookup: CDR1 SGHTA, CDR2 FQGNSA. This CDR3 is built from 19 residues. The CDR3 protein is CASSPRGLAGQAGSYEQYF. CDR3 DNA sequence: TGTGCCAGCAGCCCTCGGGGACTAGCGGGACAGGCGGGGTCCTACGAGCAGTACTTC.

This clone was recorded once. The chain links TRBV7-2 to TRBJ1-5; D is uncertain. Between the trimmed V and J ends, which lost 4 bases and 7 bases, there was a span of 11 bases. The CDR3 contains 13 residues. The germline V gene has CDR1 SGHTA and CDR2 FQGNSA. In DNA, the CDR3 is TGTGCCAGCAGCTACGACTCTGGGCAGCCCCAGCATTTT. Amino acid sequence: CASSYDSGQPQHF.

This clone was detected a few times. V usage is TRBV18 and J usage is TRBJ1-6; the match to TRBD1 covers 7 bases. The germline CDR1 and CDR2 sequences are KGHSH and LQKENI. V was pared by 1 base and J by 10 bases, with 10 bases of the junction left unmatched. The CDR3 consists of 16 residues. The DNA for the CDR3 is TGTGCCAGCTCACCACAGACAGGGAGAATTCACTCACCCCTCCACTTT. Amino acid sequence: CASSPQTGRIHSPLHF. Looking up the rest from reference TRBV18 and TRBJ1-6 gives the full variable domain: NAGVMQNPRHLVRRRGQEARLRCSPMKGHSHVYWYRQLPEEGLKFMVYLQKENIIDESGMPKERFSAEFPKEGPSILRIQQVVRGDSAAYFCASSPQTGRIHSPLHFGNGTRLTVT.

In DNA form, the CDR3 reads TGCGCCAGCAGCCAAGATAAGGGGGACACTGAAGCTTTCTTT. Protein: CASSQDKGDTEAFF. V gene TRBV4-1 combines with J gene TRBJ1-1; D might be TRBD1 (6 bases). This CDR3 has 14 residues. Between the trimmed V and J ends, which lost 0 bases and 3 bases, there was a span of 8 bases. The germline CDR1 and CDR2 sequences are MGHRA and YSYEKL.

The chain carries TRBV4-3 and TRBJ2-1; 7 bases are a match to TRBD2. This CDR3 has 12 residues. V lost 6 bases and J lost 10; bases outside the gene matches: 6. Germline values: CDR1 LGHNA, CDR2 YSLEER. The CDR3 nucleotides are TGCGCCAGCAGTAAAACGGGGGGAGAGCAGTTCTTC. This codes for CASSKTGGEQFF.

The V and J genes are TRBV6-4 and TRBJ2-1, with 11 bases identical to TRBD2. The CDR3 spans 15 residues. V lost 3 bases and J lost 6; bases outside the gene matches: 4. Per germline, CDR1 MRHNA and CDR2 SNTAGT. CDR3 loop: CASSEIAGGPNEQFF. The CDR3 DNA follows: TGTGCCAGCAGTGAAATAGCGGGAGGGCCCAATGAGCAGTTCTTC.

V gene TRBV5-4 combines with J gene TRBJ2-1; the D gene is possibly TRBD1 (5 bases). Trimming left V 4 bases short and J 5 bases short, with 13 bases between. CDR3 length: 14 residues. Germline CDR1 and CDR2: SGHNT and YYREEE (reference sequence). The CDR3: CASSVTSGHNEQFF. CDR3 in DNA: TGTGCCAGCAGCGTGACTTCAGGGCACAATGAGCAGTTCTTC.

This CDR3 reads CASSVAGTSSYEQYF. CDR3 nucleotide sequence: TGTGCCAGCAGCGTAGCTGGGACAAGCTCCTACGAGCAGTACTTC. V and J are TRBV9 and TRBJ2-7; possibly TRBD1 for D (6 bases). The germline CDR1 and CDR2 sequences are SGDLS and YYNGEE. This CDR3 contains 15 residues. Trimming cost V 0 bases and J 0 bases, with 10 bases left between them.

The chain is built from TRBV4-3 and TRBJ1-2; 7 nucleotides match TRBD1. Germline trimming cut 3 bases from V and 8 bases from J; bases unmatched to any gene: 6. Germline-derived CDR1 and CDR2 are LGHNA and YSLEER. This CDR3 has 13 residues. DNA for the CDR3: TGCGCCAGCAGCCACGCAGGGGGTAACGGCTACACCTTC. As protein: CASSHAGGNGYTF.